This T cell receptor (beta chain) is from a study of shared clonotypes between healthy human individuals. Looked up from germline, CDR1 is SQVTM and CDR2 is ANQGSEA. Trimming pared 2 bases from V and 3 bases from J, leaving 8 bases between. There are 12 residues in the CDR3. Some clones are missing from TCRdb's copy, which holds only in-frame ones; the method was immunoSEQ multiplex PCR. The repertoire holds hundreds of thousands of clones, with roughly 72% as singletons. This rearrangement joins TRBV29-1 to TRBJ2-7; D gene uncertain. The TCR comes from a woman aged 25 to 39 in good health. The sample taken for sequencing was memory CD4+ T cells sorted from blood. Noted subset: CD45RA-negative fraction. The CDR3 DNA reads TGCAGCGTTGAATTTAACGGCTACGAGCAGTACTTC. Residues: CSVEFNGYEQYF.